The clone carrying this TCR beta chain has ten or more counts. Antigen unknown. RNA transcripts were the template, and TCR beta CDR3 regions were amplified from them. A first-round RT-PCR used HTBI primers, followed by a second-round multiplex PCR. MiXCR, run by TCRdb on the multiplex PCR reads, gives a single entry per CDR3 protein. The table shows about half a million distinct CDR3 sequences, with 14% occurring only once. Exclusion covered patients with other autoimmune diseases or uncontrolled infections (as well as pregnancy or lactation). The authors isolated PBMCs from approximately 10 ml of fresh peripheral blood. These data belong to a study of Graves' ophthalmopathy and Graves' hyperthyroidism. Across the study: Peripheral blood sampling occurred at initial diagnosis, before any treatment. Study observations and caveats: Discrimination between ophthalmopathy and stable hyperthyroidism by a 13-signature model showed nearly 90% sensitivity and 70% to 84% specificity.

CDR3 size: 15 residues. CDR1 and CDR2 from the germline V gene are LNHDA and SQIVND (reference sequence). V dropped 2 bases and J dropped 0 bases, with 10 bases sitting between them. The source is a woman in her twenties or thirties with Graves' ophthalmopathy. The V call is TRBV19, the J call TRBJ1-1, with D perhaps matching TRBD1 (5 bases). Material for sequencing was blood. In DNA, the CDR3 is TGTGCCAGTAGTATAATCGGCAGGGTGAACACTGAAGCTTTCTTT. Amino acids: CASSIIGRVNTEAFF. The whole variable domain, remainder taken from reference TRBV19 and TRBJ1-1, is DGGITQSPKYLFRKEGQNVTLSCEQNLNHDAMYWYRQDPGQGLRLIYYSQIVNDFQKGDIAEGYSVSREKKESFPLTVTSAQKNPTAFYLCASSIIGRVNTEAFFGQGTRLTVV.